This T cell receptor (beta chain) was documented in a study of blood T cell repertoires in COVID-19. Seattle enrolled patients during active infection and tracked them longitudinally. The CDR3 has 15 amino acids. Losses at the gene ends were 5 bases for V and 7 bases for J; bases not matched to a gene: 6. CDR1 and CDR2 from the germline V gene are WSHSY and SAAADI. In the original processing: Cell counts per sample came from amplifying reference gene primers. The data were produced by immunoSEQ multiplex PCR, yet TCRdb's version contains in-frame clones alone and is incomplete. V and J calls and clone size are as listed in that table; D and trimming were resolved from the DNA. The table has about 60,000 clones, roughly 84% seen once; the top ten hold around 9.6%.

Specimen: peripheral blood. This chain connects TRBV10-2 to TRBJ2-2; 11 bases match TRBD2. This clonotype was sampled from a man aged 30 to 39 with COVID-19, enrolled during active disease. CDR3 residues: CASSWGLAAVGELFF. The DNA for the CDR3 is TGCGCCAGCAGTTGGGGACTAGCGGCCGTCGGGGAGCTGTTTTTT.